This T cell receptor (beta chain) was retrieved from a study of blood T cell repertoires in COVID-19. Turning to the study itself: Spain, Italy and the United States supplied samples that represented acute and convalescent COVID-19. PBMCs, B-cell-depleted T cells, or T cells provided the cDNA or gDNA that made up the material.

The CDR3 consists of 13 residues. Trimming took off 5 bases at V and 7 bases at J, with 12 bases between the two ends. The V gene's germline CDR1 is SEHNR and CDR2 FQNEAQ (reference sequence). Original data processing: Estimation of nucleated cell counts was performed using reference gene primer amplification. The assay was immunoSEQ multiplex PCR, and TCRdb's table has in-frame clones only and misses some. For V, J and clone size, that table is used; D and trimming come from the DNA. This sample has roughly 70,000 clones, with 75% to 95% found just once. J is TRBJ2-1 and V is TRBV7-9, with D tentatively TRBD2 (6 bases). Sequenced sample: peripheral blood. This clonotype was sampled from a human donor with active COVID-19. The donor label of this sample is uncertain. CDR3 sequence reads: CASSISGTNEQFF. As DNA, the CDR3 is TGTGCCAGCAGCATCTCCGGGACTAATGAGCAGTTCTTC.